The clone carrying this T cell receptor beta chain was found a few times. The CDR3 sequence is 13 residues long. The J segment lost 7 bases and the V segment lost 4 bases, leaving 6 bases of the junction unmatched. This sample stems from a study of identical twins. Unique molecular identifiers were present on the cDNA, and a universal primer site came from template switching. TCRdb fed the 5' RACE reads into MiXCR, producing one record per CDR3 protein. This table has 500,000 to 550,000 distinct CDR3 sequences, about a fifth appearing once. These data were likewise used in another study, on yellow fever vaccine responses in identical twins.

This TCR was recovered from a woman aged 18-29 years in good health. The V call is TRBV12-3 or TRBV12-4, the J call TRBJ1-2, with 7 bases fitting TRBD1. The specimen sequenced was CD4+ T cells sorted from blood. CDR3 nucleotides: TGTGCCAGCAGTTCGGAGGGGGCGCGTGGCTACACCTTC. It codes for CASSSEGARGYTF.